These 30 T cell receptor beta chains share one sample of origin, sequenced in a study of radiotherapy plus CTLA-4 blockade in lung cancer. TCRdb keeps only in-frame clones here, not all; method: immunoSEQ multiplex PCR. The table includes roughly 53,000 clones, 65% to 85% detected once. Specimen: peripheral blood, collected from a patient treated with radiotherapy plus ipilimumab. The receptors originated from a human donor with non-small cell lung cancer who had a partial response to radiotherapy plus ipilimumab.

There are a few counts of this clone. The DNA for the CDR3 is TGTGCCAGCAGCTTAGCGGGGACAGGGAGGCCTGAAGCTTTCTTT. It translates to CASSLAGTGRPEAFF. This sequence joins TRBV7-2 and TRBJ1-1; 9 nucleotides line up with TRBD1. Germline lookup yields CDR1 SGHTA and CDR2 FQGNSA. The CDR3 totals 15 residues. V lost 0 bases, J lost 6 bases, and 5 bases stayed unmatched.

The DNA of the CDR3 is TGTGCCAGCAGTGATAGGACTACCTCATACTCTGGAAACACCATATATTTT. Translated: CASSDRTTSYSGNTIYF. The chain carries TRBV6-1 and TRBJ1-3, with D uncertain. Germline V gene sequence: CDR1 MNHNS, CDR2 SASEGT. The V end was cut by 3 bases, the J end by 0 bases, with 15 bases between. The CDR3 contains 17 residues.

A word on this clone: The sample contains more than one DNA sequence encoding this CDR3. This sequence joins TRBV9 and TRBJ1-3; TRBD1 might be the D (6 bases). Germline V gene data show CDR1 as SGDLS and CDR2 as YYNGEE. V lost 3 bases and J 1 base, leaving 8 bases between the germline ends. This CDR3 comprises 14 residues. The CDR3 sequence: CASSATGSGNTIYF. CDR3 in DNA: TGTGCCAGCAGCGCGACAGGTTCTGGAAACACCATATATTTT.

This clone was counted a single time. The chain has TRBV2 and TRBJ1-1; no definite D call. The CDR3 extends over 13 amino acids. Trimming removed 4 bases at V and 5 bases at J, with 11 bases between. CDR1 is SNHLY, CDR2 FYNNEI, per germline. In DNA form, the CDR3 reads TGTGCCAGCAGTGGTTTACCCGGGACTGAAGCTTTCTTT. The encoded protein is CASSGLPGTEAFF.

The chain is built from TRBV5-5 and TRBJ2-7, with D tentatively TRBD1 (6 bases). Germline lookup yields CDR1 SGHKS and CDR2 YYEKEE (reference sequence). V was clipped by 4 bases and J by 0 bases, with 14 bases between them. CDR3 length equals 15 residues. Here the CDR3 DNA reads TGTGCCAGCAGCGTATATGACAGGAGCTCCTACGAGCAGTACTTC. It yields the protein CASSVYDRSSYEQYF.

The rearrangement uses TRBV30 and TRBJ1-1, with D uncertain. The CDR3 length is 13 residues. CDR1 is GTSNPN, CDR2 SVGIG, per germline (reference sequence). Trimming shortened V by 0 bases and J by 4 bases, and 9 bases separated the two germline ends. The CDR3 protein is CAWSVGRSTEAFF. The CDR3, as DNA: TGTGCCTGGAGTGTAGGGAGGAGCACTGAAGCTTTCTTT.

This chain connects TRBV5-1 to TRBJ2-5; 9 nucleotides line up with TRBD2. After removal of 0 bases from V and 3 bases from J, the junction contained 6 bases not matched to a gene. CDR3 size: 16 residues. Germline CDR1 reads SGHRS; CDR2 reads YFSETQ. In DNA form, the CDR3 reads TGCGCCAGCAGCTTGGGGGGTTTAGCGGGGGAAGAGACCCAGTACTTC. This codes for CASSLGGLAGEETQYF. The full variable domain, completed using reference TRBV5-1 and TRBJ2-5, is KAGVTQTPRYLIKTRGQQVTLSCSPISGHRSVSWYQQTPGQGLQFLFEYFSETQRNKGNFPGRFSGRQFSNSRSEMNVSTLELGDSALYLCASSLGGLAGEETQYFGPGTRLLVL.

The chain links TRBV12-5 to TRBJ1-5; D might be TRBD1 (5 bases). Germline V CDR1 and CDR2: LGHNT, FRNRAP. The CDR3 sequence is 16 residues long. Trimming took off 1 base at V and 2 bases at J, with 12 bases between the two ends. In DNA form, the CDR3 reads TGTGCTAGTGGTTTGGGCAGGGTTGAGGGCAATCAGCCCCAGCATTTT. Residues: CASGLGRVEGNQPQHF.

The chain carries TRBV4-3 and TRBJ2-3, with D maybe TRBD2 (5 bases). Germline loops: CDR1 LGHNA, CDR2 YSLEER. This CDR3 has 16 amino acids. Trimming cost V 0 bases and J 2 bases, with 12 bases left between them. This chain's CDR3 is CASSQDRLATTDTQYF. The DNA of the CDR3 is TGCGCCAGCAGCCAAGATCGGCTAGCAACCACAGATACGCAGTATTTT.

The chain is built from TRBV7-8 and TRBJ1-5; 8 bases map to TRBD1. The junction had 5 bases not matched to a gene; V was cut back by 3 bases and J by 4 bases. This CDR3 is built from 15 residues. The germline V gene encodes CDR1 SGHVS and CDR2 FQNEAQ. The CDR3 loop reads CASSLGQALNQPQHF. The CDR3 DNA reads TGTGCCAGCAGCTTGGGACAGGCCCTTAATCAGCCCCAGCATTTT.

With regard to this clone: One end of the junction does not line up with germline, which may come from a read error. The CDR3 bases are TGTGCCAGCAGTGGTCAGGGCTCCAACGAGCAGTACTTC. As protein: CASSGQGSNEQYF. The chain uses TRBV2 and TRBJ2-7, with D perhaps matching TRBD1 (5 bases). CDR3 length: 13 amino acids. Germline V CDR1 and CDR2: SNHLY, FYNNEI.

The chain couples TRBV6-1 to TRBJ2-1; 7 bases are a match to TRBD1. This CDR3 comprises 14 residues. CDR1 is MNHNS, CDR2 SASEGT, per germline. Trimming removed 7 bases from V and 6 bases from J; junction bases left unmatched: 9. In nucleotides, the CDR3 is TGTGCCAGCACCTTAGGGACAGAGCGCAATGAGCAGTTCTTC. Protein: CASTLGTERNEQFF.

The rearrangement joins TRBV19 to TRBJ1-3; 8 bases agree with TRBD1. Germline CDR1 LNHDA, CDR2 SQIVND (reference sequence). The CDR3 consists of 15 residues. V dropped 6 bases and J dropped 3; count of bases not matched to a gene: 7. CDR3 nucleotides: TGTGCCAGTAGCCAGAGACAGGGGAATGGAAACACCATATATTTT. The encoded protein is CASSQRQGNGNTIYF.

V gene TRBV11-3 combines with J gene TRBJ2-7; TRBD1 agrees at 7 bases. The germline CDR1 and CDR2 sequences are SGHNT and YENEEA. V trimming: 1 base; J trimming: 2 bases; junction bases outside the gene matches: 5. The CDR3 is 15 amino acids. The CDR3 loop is CASSLGFGTAYEQYF. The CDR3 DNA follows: TGTGCCAGCAGCTTAGGGTTCGGGACAGCCTACGAGCAGTACTTC. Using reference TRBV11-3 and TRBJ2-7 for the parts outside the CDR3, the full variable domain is EAGVVQSPRYKIIEKKQPVAFWCNPISGHNTLYWYLQNLGQGPELLIRYENEEAVDDSQLPKDRFSAERLKGVDSTLKIQPAELGDSAVYLCASSLGFGTAYEQYFGPGTRLTVT.

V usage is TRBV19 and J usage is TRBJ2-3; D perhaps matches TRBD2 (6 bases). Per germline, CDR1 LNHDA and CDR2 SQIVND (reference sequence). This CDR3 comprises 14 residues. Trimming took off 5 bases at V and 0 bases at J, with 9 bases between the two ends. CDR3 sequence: CASSQTSSTDTQYF. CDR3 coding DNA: TGTGCCAGTAGTCAAACTAGCAGCACAGATACGCAGTATTTT.

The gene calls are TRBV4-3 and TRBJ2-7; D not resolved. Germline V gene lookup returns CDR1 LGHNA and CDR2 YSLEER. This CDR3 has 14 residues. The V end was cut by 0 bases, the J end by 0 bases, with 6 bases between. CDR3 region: CASSQDSLSYEQYF. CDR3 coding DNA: TGCGCCAGCAGCCAAGATTCCCTCTCCTACGAGCAGTACTTC.

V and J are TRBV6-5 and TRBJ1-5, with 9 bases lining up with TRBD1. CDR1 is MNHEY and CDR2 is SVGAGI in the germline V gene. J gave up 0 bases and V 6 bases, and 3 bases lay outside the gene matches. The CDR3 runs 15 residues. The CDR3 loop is CASRRQGDSNQPQHF. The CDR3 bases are TGTGCCAGCAGAAGACAGGGGGATAGCAATCAGCCCCAGCATTTT.

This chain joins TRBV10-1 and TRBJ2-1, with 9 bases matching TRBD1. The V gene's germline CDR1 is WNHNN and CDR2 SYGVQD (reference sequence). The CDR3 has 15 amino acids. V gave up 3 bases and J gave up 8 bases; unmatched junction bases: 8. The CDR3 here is CASSESTGQGHEQFF. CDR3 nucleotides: TGCGCCAGCAGTGAATCGACGGGACAGGGCCATGAGCAGTTCTTC.

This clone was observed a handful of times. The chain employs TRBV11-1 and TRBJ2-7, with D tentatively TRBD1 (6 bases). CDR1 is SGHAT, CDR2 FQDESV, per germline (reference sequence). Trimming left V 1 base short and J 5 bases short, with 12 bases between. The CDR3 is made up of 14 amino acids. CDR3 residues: CASSLGGTGNEQYF. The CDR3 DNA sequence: TGTGCCAGCAGCTTAGGGGGAACAGGGAACGAGCAGTACTTC. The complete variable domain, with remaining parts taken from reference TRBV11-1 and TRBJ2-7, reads EAEVAQSPRYKITEKSQAVAFWCDPISGHATLYWYRQILGQGPELLVQFQDESVVDDSQLPKDRFSAERLKGVDSTLKIQPAELGDSAMYLCASSLGGTGNEQYFGPGTRLTVT.

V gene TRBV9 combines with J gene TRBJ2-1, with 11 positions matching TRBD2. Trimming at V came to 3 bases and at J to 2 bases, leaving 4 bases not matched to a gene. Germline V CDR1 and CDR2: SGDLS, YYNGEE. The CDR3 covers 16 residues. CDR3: CASSDGTSGAYNEQFF. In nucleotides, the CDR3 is TGTGCCAGCAGCGATGGGACTAGCGGCGCCTACAATGAGCAGTTCTTC.

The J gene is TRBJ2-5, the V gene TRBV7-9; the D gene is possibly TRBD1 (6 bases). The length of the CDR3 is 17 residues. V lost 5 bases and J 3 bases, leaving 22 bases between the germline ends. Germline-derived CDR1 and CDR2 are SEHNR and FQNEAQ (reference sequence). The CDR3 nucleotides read TGTGCCAGCAGCCCTACCCCTCCCGGGAAGGGGGAAGAGACCCAGTACTTC. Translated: CASSPTPPGKGEETQYF.

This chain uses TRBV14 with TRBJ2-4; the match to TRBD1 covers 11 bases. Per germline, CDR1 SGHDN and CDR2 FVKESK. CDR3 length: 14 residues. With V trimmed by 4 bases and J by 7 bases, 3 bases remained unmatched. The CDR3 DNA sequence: TGTGCCAGCAGCCCCGGGACAGGGGGGAACATTCAGTACTTC. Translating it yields CASSPGTGGNIQYF.

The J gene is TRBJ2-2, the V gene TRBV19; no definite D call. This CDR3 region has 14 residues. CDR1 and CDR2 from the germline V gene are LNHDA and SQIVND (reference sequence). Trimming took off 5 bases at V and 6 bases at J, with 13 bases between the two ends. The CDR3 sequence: CASSLVHLAGELFF. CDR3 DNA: TGTGCCAGTAGTCTAGTCCACCTAGCCGGGGAGCTGTTTTTT.

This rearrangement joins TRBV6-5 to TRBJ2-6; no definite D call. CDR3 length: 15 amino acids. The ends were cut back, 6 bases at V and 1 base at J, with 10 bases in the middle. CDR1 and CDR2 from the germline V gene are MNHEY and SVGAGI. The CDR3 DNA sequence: TGTGCCAGCAGCCCTTACTCTTCTGGGGCCAACGTCCTGACTTTC. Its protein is CASSPYSSGANVLTF.

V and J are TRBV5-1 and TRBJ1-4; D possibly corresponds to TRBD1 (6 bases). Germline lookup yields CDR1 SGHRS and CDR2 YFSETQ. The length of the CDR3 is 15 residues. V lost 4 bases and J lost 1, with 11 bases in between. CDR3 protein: CASSKGGGTNEKLFF. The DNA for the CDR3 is TGCGCCAGCAGCAAGGGGGGGGGAACTAATGAAAAACTGTTTTTT.

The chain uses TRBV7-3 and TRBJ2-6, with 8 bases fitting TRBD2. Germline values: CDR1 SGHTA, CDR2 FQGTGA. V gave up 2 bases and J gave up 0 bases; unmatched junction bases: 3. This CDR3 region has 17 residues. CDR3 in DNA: TGTGCCAGCAGCTTAGCGGGGGGCTCCTCTGGGGCCAACGTCCTGACTTTC. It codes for CASSLAGGSSGANVLTF.

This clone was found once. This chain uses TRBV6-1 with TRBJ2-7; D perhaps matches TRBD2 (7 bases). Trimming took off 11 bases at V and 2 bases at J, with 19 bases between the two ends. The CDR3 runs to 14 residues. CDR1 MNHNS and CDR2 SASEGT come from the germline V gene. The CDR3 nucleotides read TGTGCCTTACAGGGAGGGTCCCTGACCTACGAGCAGTACTTC. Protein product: CALQGGSLTYEQYF.

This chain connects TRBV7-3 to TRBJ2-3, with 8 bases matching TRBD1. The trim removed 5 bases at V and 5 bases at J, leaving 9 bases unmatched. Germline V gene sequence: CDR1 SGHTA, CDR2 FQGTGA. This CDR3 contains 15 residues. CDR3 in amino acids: CASSDQGAHLDTQYF. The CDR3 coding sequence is TGTGCCAGCAGCGACCAGGGGGCCCACCTAGATACGCAGTATTTT.

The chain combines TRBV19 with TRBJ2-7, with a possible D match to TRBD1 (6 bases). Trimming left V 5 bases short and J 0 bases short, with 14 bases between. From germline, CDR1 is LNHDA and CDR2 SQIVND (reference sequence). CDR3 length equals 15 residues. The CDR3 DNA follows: TGTGCCAGTAGTCACTCTCAGGGGAGCTCCTACGAGCAGTACTTC. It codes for CASSHSQGSSYEQYF.

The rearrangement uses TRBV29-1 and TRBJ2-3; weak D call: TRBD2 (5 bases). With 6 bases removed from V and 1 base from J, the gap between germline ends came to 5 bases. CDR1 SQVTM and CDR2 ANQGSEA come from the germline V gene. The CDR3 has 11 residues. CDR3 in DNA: TGCAGCGTCGGGGGCACAGATACGCAGTATTTT. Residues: CSVGGTDTQYF.